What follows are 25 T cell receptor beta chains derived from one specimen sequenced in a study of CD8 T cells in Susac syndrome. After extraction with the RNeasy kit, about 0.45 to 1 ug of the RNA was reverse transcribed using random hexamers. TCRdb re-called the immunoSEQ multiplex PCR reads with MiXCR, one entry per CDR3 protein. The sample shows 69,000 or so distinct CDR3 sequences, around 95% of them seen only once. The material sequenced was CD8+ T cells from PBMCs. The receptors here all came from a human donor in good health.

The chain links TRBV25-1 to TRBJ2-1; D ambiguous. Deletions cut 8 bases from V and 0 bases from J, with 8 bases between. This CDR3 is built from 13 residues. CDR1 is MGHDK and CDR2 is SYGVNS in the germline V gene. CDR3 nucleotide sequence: TGTGCCAGCGCAGCTTTCTCCTACAATGAGCAGTTCTTC. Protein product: CASAAFSYNEQFF.

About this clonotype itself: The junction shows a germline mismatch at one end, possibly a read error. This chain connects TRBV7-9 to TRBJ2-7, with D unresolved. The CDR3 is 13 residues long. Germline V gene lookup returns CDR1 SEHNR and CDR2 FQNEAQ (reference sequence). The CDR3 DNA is TGTGCCAGCAGCTTAACAGTCTCCGACGAGCAGTACTTC. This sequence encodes CASSLTVSDEQYF.

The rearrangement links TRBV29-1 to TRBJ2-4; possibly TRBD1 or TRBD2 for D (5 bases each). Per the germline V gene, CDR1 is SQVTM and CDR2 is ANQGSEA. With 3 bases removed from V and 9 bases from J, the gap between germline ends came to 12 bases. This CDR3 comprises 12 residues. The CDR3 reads CSVESGQGIQYF. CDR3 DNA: TGCAGCGTTGAGAGCGGCCAGGGCATTCAGTACTTC.

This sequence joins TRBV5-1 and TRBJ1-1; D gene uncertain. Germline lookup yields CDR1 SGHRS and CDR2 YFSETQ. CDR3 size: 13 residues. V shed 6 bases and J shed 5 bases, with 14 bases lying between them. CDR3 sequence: CASTRSLGTEAFF. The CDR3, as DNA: TGCGCCAGCACCCGGTCCCTAGGGACTGAAGCTTTCTTT.

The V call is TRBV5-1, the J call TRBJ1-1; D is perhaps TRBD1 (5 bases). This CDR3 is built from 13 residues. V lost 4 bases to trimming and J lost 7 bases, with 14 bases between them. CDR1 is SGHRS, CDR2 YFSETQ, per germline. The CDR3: CASSLGGGDEAFF. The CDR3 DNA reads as TGCGCCAGCAGCCTCGGAGGAGGGGATGAAGCTTTCTTT.

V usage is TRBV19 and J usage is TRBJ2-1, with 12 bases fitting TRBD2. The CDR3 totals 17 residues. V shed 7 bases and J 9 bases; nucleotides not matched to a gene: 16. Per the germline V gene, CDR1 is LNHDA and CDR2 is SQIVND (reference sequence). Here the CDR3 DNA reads TGTGCCAGTATCCTGCAGGCTAGCGGGGGGGCCAGGGCTGAGCAGTTCTTC. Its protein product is CASILQASGGARAEQFF.

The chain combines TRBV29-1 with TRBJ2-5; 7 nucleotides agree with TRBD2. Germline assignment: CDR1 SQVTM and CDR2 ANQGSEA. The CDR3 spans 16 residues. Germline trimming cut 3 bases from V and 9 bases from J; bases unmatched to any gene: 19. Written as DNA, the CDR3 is TGCAGCGTTGAGGACGGAACTCCCGGGACTATGGGGGCCCAGTACTTC. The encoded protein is CSVEDGTPGTMGAQYF.

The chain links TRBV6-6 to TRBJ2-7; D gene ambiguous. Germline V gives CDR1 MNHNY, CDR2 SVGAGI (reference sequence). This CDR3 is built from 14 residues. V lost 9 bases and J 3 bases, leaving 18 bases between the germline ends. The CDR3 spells CASQAPGVIYEQYF. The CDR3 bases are TGTGCCAGTCAAGCTCCTGGTGTTATCTACGAGCAGTACTTC.

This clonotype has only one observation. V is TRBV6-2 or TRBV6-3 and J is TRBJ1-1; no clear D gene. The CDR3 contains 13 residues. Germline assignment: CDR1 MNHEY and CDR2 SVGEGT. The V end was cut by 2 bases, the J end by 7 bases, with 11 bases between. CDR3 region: CASSYEAKDEAFF. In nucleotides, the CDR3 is TGTGCCAGCAGTTACGAGGCGAAGGATGAAGCTTTCTTT.

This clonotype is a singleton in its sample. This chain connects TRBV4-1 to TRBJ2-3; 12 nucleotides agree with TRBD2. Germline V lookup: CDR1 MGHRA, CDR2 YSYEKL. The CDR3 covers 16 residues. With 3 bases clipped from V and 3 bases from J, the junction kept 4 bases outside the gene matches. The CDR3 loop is CASSHATSGGTDTQYF. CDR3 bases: TGCGCCAGCAGCCATGCGACTAGCGGGGGTACAGATACGCAGTATTTT.

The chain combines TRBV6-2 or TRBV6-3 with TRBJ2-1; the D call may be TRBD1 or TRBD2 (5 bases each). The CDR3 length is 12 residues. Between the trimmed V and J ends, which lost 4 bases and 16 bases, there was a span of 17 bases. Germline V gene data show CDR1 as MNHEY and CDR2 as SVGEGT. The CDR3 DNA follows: TGTGCCAGCAGTTTCAAAGGGACGTCGGGTTTCTTC. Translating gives CASSFKGTSGFF.

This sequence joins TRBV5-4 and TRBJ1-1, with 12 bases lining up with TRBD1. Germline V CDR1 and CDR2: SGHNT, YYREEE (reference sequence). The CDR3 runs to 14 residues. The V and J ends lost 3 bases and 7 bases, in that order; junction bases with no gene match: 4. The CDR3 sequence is CASSYGTGGLEAFF. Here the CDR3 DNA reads TGTGCCAGCAGCTATGGGACAGGGGGCCTTGAAGCTTTCTTT.

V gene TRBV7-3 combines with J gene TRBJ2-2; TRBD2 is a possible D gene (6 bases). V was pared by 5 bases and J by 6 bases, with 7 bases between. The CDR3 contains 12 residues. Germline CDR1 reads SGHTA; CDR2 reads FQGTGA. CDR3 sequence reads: CASSASAGELFF. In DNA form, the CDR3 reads TGTGCCAGCAGCGCTAGCGCCGGGGAGCTGTTTTTT.

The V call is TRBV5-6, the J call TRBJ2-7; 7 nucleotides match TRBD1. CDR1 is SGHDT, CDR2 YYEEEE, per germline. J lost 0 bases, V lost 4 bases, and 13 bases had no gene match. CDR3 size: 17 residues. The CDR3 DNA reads TGTGCCAGCAGCCCTGGATTGACAGGGCCGAGCTCCTACGAGCAGTACGTC. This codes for CASSPGLTGPSSYEQYV.

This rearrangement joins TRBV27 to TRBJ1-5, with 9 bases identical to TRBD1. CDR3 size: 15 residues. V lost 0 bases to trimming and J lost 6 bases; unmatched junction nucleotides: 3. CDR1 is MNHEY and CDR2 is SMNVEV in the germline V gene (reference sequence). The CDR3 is CASSLSGQGGQPQHF. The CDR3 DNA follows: TGTGCCAGCAGTTTATCGGGACAGGGAGGTCAGCCCCAGCATTTT.

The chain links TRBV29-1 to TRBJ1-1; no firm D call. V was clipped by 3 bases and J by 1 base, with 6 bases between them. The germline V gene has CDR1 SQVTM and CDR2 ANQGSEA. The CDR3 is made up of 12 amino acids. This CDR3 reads CSVERRNTEAFF. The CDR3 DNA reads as TGCAGCGTTGAGAGGAGGAACACTGAAGCTTTCTTT.

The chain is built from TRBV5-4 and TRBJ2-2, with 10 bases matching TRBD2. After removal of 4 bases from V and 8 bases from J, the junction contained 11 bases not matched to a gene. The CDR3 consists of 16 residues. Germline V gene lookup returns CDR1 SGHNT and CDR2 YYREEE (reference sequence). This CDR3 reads CASSLRASGGPGELFF. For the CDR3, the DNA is TGTGCCAGCAGCCTTCGGGCTAGCGGGGGCCCGGGGGAGCTGTTTTTT. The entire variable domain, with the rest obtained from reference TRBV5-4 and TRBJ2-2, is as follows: ETGVTQSPTHLIKTRGQQVTLRCSSQSGHNTVSWYQQALGQGPQFIFQYYREEENGRGNFPPRFSGLQFPNYSSELNVNALELDDSALYLCASSLRASGGPGELFFGEGSRLTVL.

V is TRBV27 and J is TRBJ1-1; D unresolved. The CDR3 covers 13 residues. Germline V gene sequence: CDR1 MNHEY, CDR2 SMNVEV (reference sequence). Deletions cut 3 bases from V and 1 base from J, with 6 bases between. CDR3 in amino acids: CASSLLANTEAFF. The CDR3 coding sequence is TGTGCCAGCAGTTTGTTAGCGAACACTGAAGCTTTCTTT.

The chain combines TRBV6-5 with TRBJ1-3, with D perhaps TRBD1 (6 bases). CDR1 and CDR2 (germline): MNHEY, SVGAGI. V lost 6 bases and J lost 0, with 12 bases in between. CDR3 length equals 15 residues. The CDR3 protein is CASRDSLYSGNTIYF. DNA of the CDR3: TGTGCCAGCAGGGACAGCTTATACTCTGGAAACACCATATATTTT.

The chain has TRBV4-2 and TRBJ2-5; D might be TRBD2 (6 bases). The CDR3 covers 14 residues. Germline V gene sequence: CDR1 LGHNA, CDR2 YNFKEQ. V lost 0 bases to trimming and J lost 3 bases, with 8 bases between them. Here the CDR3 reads CASSQEEGKETQYF. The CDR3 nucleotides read TGTGCCAGCAGCCAAGAGGAGGGAAAAGAGACCCAGTACTTC.

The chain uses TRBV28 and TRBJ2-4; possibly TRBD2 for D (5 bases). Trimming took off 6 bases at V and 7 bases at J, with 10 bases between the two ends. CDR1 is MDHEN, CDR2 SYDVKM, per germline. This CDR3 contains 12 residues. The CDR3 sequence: CASRSGFNIQYF. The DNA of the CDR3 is TGTGCCAGCAGGTCGGGATTTAACATTCAGTACTTC.

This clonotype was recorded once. For the CDR3, the DNA is TGTGCCAGCAGCCCCTGGCCATCCACAGATACGCAGTATTTT. Encoded protein: CASSPWPSTDTQYF. The rearrangement joins TRBV7-9 to TRBJ2-3; D remains ambiguous. Germline CDR1 and CDR2: SEHNR and FQNEAQ (reference sequence). There are 14 residues in the CDR3. V was shortened by 5 bases and J by 2 bases, with 11 bases between the two germline ends.

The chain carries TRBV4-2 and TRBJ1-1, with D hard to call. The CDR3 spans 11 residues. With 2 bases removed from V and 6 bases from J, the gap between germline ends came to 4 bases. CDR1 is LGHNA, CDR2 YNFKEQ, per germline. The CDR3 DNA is TGTGCCAGCAGCCAACGGGCTGAAGCTTTCTTT. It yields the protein CASSQRAEAFF.

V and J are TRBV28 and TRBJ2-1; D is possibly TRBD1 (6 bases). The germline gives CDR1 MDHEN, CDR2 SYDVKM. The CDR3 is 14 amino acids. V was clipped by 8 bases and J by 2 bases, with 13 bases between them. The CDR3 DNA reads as TGTGCCAGCCTGGACAGTAATACCTACAATGAGCAGTTCTTC. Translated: CASLDSNTYNEQFF.

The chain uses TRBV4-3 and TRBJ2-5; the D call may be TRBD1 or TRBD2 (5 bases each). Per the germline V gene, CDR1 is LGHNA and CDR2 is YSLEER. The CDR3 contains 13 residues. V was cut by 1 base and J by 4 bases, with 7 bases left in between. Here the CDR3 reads CASSQGGRETQYF. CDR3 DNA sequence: TGCGCCAGCAGCCAAGGGGGACGAGAGACCCAGTACTTC.